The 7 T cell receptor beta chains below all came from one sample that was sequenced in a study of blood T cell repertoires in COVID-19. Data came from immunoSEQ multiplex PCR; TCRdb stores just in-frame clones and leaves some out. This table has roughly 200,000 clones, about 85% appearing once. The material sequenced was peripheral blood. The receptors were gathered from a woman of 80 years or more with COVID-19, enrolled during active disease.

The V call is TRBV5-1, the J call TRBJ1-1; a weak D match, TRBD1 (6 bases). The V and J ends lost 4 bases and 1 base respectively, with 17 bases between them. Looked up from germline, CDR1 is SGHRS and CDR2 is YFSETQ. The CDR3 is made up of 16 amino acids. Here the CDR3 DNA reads TGCGCCAGCAGCCCGCACGCAAGGACAGAGAACACTGAAGCTTTCTTT. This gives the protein CASSPHARTENTEAFF.

The CDR3 loop reads CASSHIRQVGQFF. The CDR3 coding sequence is TGTGCCAGCTCCCACATCCGACAGGTCGGGCAGTTCTTC. This chain joins TRBV18 and TRBJ2-1; D perhaps matches TRBD1 (6 bases). The CDR3 is 13 residues long. Germline CDR1 and CDR2: KGHSH and LQKENI. Between the trimmed V and J ends, which lost 6 bases and 12 bases, there was a span of 18 bases.

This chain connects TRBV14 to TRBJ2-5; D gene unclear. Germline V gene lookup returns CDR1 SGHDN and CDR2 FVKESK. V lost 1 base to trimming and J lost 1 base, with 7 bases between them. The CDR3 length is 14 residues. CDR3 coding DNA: TGTGCCAGCAGCCAAGGCAGATTCCAAGAGACCCAGTACTTC. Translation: CASSQGRFQETQYF.

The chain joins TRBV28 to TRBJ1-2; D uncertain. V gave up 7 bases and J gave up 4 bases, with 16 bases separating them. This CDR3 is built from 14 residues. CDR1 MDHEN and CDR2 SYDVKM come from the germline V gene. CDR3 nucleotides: TGTGCCAGCACGGTCCCCCCCGGCGGCTATGGCTACACCTTC. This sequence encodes CASTVPPGGYGYTF.

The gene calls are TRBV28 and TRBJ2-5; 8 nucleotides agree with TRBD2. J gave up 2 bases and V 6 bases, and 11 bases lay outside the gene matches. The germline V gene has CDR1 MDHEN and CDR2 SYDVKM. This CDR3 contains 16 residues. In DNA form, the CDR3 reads TGTGCCAGCAGGGAAGCGGGGGCCGGCGGACAAGAGACCCAGTACTTC. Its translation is CASREAGAGGQETQYF. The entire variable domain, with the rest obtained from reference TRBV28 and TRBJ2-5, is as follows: DVKVTQSSRYLVKRTGEKVFLECVQDMDHENMFWYRQDPGLGLRLIYFSYDVKMKEKGDIPEGYSVSREKKERFSLILESASTNQTSMYLCASREAGAGGQETQYFGPGTRLLVL.

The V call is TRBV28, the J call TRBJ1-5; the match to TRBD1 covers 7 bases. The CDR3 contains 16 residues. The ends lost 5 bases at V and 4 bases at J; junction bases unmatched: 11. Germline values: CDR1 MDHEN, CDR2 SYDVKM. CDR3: CASSRGGTAGNQPQHF. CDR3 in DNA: TGTGCCAGCAGTCGAGGAGGGACAGCCGGGAATCAGCCCCAGCATTTT.

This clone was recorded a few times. The DNA for the CDR3 is TGTGCCAGCAGGGACAGTTACAATGAGCAGTTCTTC. This gives the protein CASRDSYNEQFF. The rearrangement joins TRBV27 to TRBJ2-1, with TRBD1 as a possible D gene (6 bases). The germline V and J ends were trimmed by 6 bases and 4 bases, with 7 bases remaining between them. Germline CDR1 MNHEY, CDR2 SMNVEV (reference sequence). The CDR3 covers 12 residues.